This T cell receptor (beta chain) was captured in a study of spatial heterogeneity in lung cancer. One entry per CDR3 protein results from TCRdb running MiXCR on the 5' RACE reads. The sample shows 95,000 to 120,000 distinct CDR3 sequences, 11% of them seen only once. Trimming left V 5 bases short and J 2 bases short, with 11 bases between. This CDR3 spans 13 amino acids. CDR1 is SQVTM and CDR2 is ANQGSEA in the germline V gene. The time point here: blood at routine non-recurrence follow-up after resection. The chain couples TRBV29-1 to TRBJ2-3; D remains unclear. Source: PBMCs, taken at follow-up. The TCR originated in a female donor with early-stage non-small cell lung cancer. The CDR3 is CSVTQQNTDTQYF. DNA of the CDR3: TGCAGCGTTACTCAACAAAACACAGATACGCAGTATTTT.